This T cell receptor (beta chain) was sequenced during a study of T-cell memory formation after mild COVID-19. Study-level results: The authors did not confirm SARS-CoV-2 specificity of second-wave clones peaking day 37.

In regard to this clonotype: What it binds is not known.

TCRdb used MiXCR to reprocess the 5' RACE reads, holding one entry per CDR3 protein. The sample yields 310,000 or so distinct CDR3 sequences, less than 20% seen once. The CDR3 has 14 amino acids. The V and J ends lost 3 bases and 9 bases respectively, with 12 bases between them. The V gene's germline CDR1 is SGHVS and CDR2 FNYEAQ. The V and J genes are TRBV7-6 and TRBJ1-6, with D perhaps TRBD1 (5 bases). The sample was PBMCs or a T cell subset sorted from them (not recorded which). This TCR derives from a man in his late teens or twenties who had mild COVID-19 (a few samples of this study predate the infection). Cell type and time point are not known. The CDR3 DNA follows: TGTGCCAGCAGCTTCGGGGGGTCGGGTTCACCCCTCCACTTT. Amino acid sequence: CASSFGGSGSPLHF.